The table lists the clone carrying this T cell receptor (beta chain) with many counts. Its target is not known. TCRdb re-derived calls from the RACE reads in MiXCR, one entry per CDR3 protein. The sample carries more than 300,000 distinct CDR3 sequences, approximately 5% recorded once. This entry comes from a study of human T cells and chemical hapten exposure. Study details: A 2 cm by 2 cm inner upper arm patch received 2% DPC for sensitization. Throughout the approximately 24-week study, diphenylcyclopropenone was applied weekly to the patients' scalps. On the upper back, patch tests were applied with 0.01% DPC and read at 6 days.

The V end lost 2 bases, the J end lost 5 bases, and 10 bases lay between the germline ends. This CDR3 region has 14 residues. Germline loops: CDR1 SGHNT, CDR2 YENEEA. Time point given: pre-sensitization, week 0. Described treatment: therapeutic diphenylcyclopropenone sensitization with weekly scalp DPC. Study-level findings and limits: There was alopecia in the donors, so their immune response may differ from that of healthy people.

This TCR was recovered from a woman aged 45-60 years with alopecia areata. Some clones in this sample may be carry-over from other donors' samples. The material was whole blood, obtained in connection with sensitization to the hapten diphenylcyclopropenone (DPC). The genes are TRBV11-3 and TRBJ2-1, with TRBD2 as a possible D gene (5 bases). The CDR3 DNA reads TGTGCCAGCAGCTTACCGGGGTCCCACAATGAGCAGTTCTTC. It yields the protein CASSLPGSHNEQFF.